A single sample gave rise to the 8 T cell receptor beta chains below, sequenced in a study of blood T cells in healthy people across ages. PCR was performed a second time for about 6 to 11 cycles using a sample-barcoded 5' primer and a J-beta primer mix. TCRdb processed the 5' RACE reads anew with MiXCR; each CDR3 protein has one entry. The table includes around 990,000 distinct CDR3 sequences, 35% to 40% detected once. The material sequenced was blood. The receptor set was obtained from a young man in good health.

To note about this clonotype: A much more abundant neighbour one base away suggests this may be a read error. The chain recombines TRBV5-1 with TRBJ1-1, with D maybe TRBD1 (5 bases). This CDR3 is built from 12 residues. Germline loops: CDR1 SGHRS, CDR2 YFSETQ. Trimming pared 4 bases from V and 7 bases from J, leaving 11 bases between. The CDR3 reads CASSPQGIEAFF. The CDR3 bases are TGCGCCAGCAGCCCCCAGGGCATTGAAGCTTTCTTT. Drawing the rest from reference TRBV5-1 and TRBJ1-1, the complete variable domain is KAGVTQTPRYLIKTRGQQVTLSCSPISGHRSVSWYQQTPGQGLQFLFEYFSETQRNKGNFPGRFSGRQFSNSRSEMNVSTLELGDSALYLCASSPQGIEAFFGQGTRLTVV.

This clonotype was picked up a small number of times. The V and J genes are TRBV19 and TRBJ2-3, with 9 bases lining up with TRBD1. Germline-derived CDR1 and CDR2 are LNHDA and SQIVND (reference sequence). With V trimmed by 7 bases and J by 5 bases, 7 bases remained unmatched. CDR3 length: 14 amino acids. Here the CDR3 DNA reads TGTGCCAGTAATAACAGGGGGCCAAGAGATACGCAGTATTTT. Translating gives CASNNRGPRDTQYF.

This clonotype appeared a few times. The gene calls are TRBV4-1 and TRBJ1-4; TRBD1 matches at 7 bases. Germline lookup yields CDR1 MGHRA and CDR2 YSYEKL. This CDR3 has 16 amino acids. After removal of 2 bases from V and 7 bases from J, the junction contained 10 bases not matched to a gene. CDR3 DNA sequence: TGCGCCAGCAGCCAATCTTGGCAGGGGGGTAGTGAAAAACTGTTTTTT. Its protein product is CASSQSWQGGSEKLFF.

Concerning this clonotype itself: One end of the junction varies from germline; a read error may be responsible. This rearrangement joins TRBV7-2 to TRBJ1-4; 10 positions agree with TRBD1. The CDR3 consists of 14 residues. The germline gives CDR1 SGHTA, CDR2 FQGNSA. CDR3 amino acids: CATRPGGTGEKPFF. In DNA form, the CDR3 reads TGTGCCACCCGCCCTGGGGGGACAGGGGAAAAACCGTTTTTT.

The chain carries TRBV9 and TRBJ1-2, with 7 bases lining up with TRBD1. J was trimmed by 4 bases and V by 0 bases; bases with no gene match: 9. Germline V gene lookup returns CDR1 SGDLS and CDR2 YYNGEE. CDR3 length: 16 residues. The CDR3 coding sequence is TGTGCCAGCAGCGTAGGGTGGGGGACAGACGTCTATGGCTACACCTTC. Translation: CASSVGWGTDVYGYTF. The variable domain in full, completed from reference TRBV9 and TRBJ1-2, reads DSGVTQTPKHLITATGQRVTLRCSPRSGDLSVYWYQQSLDQGLQFLIQYYNGEERAKGNILERFSAQQFPDLHSELNLSSLELGDSALYFCASSVGWGTDVYGYTFGSGTRLTVV.

The chain links TRBV7-9 to TRBJ2-3; TRBD2 matches 7 bases. The CDR3 runs 15 residues. V shed 3 bases and J 1 base; nucleotides not matched to a gene: 4. CDR1 and CDR2 (germline): SEHNR, FQNEAQ (reference sequence). In DNA, the CDR3 is TGTGCCAGCAGCTTTATAAGCGGGGGCACAGATACGCAGTATTTT. Its translation: CASSFISGGTDTQYF.

The J gene is TRBJ2-4, the V gene TRBV20-1; no reliable D call. Germline V lookup: CDR1 DFQATT, CDR2 SNEGSKA (reference sequence). The V and J ends lost 0 bases and 1 base respectively, with 13 bases between them. CDR3 length: 16 residues. The CDR3 protein is CSAREEGGKAKNIQYF. CDR3 sequence (DNA): TGCAGTGCTAGAGAGGAAGGTGGGAAGGCCAAAAACATTCAGTACTTC.

In this sample, this clonotype turned up a few times. The CDR3, as DNA: TGTGCCAGCAGTCAAGGGCACTCGAACACTGAAGCTTTCTTT. Its translation is CASSQGHSNTEAFF. The J gene is TRBJ1-1, the V gene TRBV12-3 or TRBV12-4; D is unresolved. This CDR3 is 14 amino acids long. V lost 5 bases and J 1 base, leaving 11 bases between the germline ends.